This T cell receptor beta chain was profiled in a study of blood T cell repertoires in COVID-19. Overall study: Specimens from acute and convalescent COVID-19 originated in the United States, Italy and Spain. From T cells, B-cell-depleted T cells, or PBMCs came the material, which was cDNA or gDNA.

The germline CDR1 and CDR2 sequences are SGHDT and YYEEEE. The CDR3 spans 12 residues. V dropped 2 bases and J dropped 4 bases, with 6 bases sitting between them. In the authors' methods: Estimated nucleated cell counts came from reference gene primer amplification. Measured with immunoSEQ multiplex PCR; TCRdb has only the in-frame clones, and not every one. Clonal size and the V and J genes are those of that table, whereas D and trimming came from the DNA. In the table there are approximately 200,000 clones, 86% of which are singletons. V and J are TRBV5-6 and TRBJ1-1; D remains ambiguous. This clonotype originated in a woman aged 30 to 39 with active or convalescent COVID-19. Sequencing used peripheral blood. The chain's CDR3 is CASSFVSTEAFF. The CDR3, as DNA: TGTGCCAGCAGCTTTGTCAGCACTGAAGCTTTCTTT.